This record concerns one TCR beta chain sequence. Its antigen is not known. This specimen comes from a study of radiotherapy plus CTLA-4 blockade in lung cancer. Notes on the study in general: Radiotherapy plus ipilimumab was followed by expansion in blood of tumor-derived TCR clones. Best predicting response, reportedly, were early blood T cell clone dynamics, with interferon-beta.

Clones were read by immunoSEQ multiplex PCR, and TCRdb kept only the in-frame ones, dropping some. This sample has 90,000 to 95,000 clones, with roughly four fifths found just once. Alongside CTLA-4 blockade with ipilimumab, patients with chemo-refractory metastatic non-small-cell lung cancer received focal radiation. With 2 bases clipped from V and 2 bases from J, the junction kept 2 bases outside the gene matches. In germline, CDR1 is MNHEY, CDR2 SMNVEV (reference sequence). The CDR3 contains 15 residues. This clonotype originated in a human donor with non-small cell lung cancer who had stable disease on radiotherapy plus ipilimumab. The sequencing here drew on peripheral blood, taken from a patient treated with radiotherapy plus ipilimumab. The chain has TRBV27 and TRBJ2-7; 11 bases map to TRBD1. CDR3 DNA: TGTGCCAGCAGTTTAAGGGACAGGGGGGCCTACGAGCAGTACTTC. It encodes CASSLRDRGAYEQYF.